This T cell receptor (beta chain) was sequenced in a study of shared clonotypes between healthy human individuals. The study, taken as a whole, reports: Around 5% of naive CD4 clonotypes were common to several donors. Sampling covered nothing but blood. Tissue TCR repertoires likely differ from those found in blood.

The CDR3 is made up of 14 amino acids. Per germline, CDR1 MNHNS and CDR2 SASEGT. Trimming cost V 6 bases and J 4 bases, with 13 bases left between them. Of note for this clone: Antigen specificity is unknown.

The repertoire was sequenced with immunoSEQ multiplex PCR; TCRdb's copy has only in-frame clones and lacks some. Of over a million clones in the sample, around 97% are singletons; the top ten hold roughly 1.2%. Every contributor of samples was a Caucasian grown-up residing in Nashville, Tennessee. The receptor was isolated from a man aged 25 to 40 in good health. The sample consisted of naive CD4+ T cells sorted from blood. Sample subset: CD45RA+ positively selected. The chain links TRBV6-1 to TRBJ2-1, with D maybe TRBD1 (6 bases). As DNA, the CDR3 is TGTGCCAGCAGCCACAGGGACGGGTACAATGAGCAGTTCTTC. Residues: CASSHRDGYNEQFF.